This T cell receptor beta chain comes out of a study of human T cells and chemical hapten exposure. For the study at large: Patients having alopecia areata, totalis or universalis were mostly female.

This clonotype was recorded a few times. The time point was: pre-sensitization, week 0. The treatment denotes: therapeutic diphenylcyclopropenone sensitization with weekly scalp DPC. TCRdb redid the calling of the RACE reads with MiXCR, one entry per CDR3 protein. The table lists some 300,000 distinct CDR3 sequences, about 5% of them singletons. The germline gives CDR1 DFQATT, CDR2 SNEGSKA (reference sequence). Unmatched junction bases numbered 9, after V lost 5 bases and J lost 4 bases. The CDR3 is made up of 14 amino acids. The sample here was whole blood, taken in connection with sensitization to the hapten diphenylcyclopropenone (DPC). This TCR was recovered from a woman in her late teens or twenties with alopecia areata. Some clones in this sample may be carry-over from other donors' samples. The J gene is TRBJ2-5, the V gene TRBV20-1; the match to TRBD2 covers 8 bases. CDR3 protein: CSAPPLAGRETQYF. The CDR3 region has the DNA TGCAGTGCTCCCCCCTTAGCGGGGAGAGAGACCCAGTACTTC.